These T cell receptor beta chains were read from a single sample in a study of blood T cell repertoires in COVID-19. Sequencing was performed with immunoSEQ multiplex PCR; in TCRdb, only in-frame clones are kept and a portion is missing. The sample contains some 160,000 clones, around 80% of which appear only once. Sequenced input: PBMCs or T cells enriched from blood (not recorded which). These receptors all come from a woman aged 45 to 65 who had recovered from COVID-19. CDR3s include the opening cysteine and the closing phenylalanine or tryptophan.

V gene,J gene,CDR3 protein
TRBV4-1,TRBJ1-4,CASRNRGEKLFF
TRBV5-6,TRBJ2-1,CASSWDWSSYNEQFF
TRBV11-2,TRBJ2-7,CASSSGWDSSYEQYF
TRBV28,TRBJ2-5,CASISQGARETQYF
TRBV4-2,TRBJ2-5,CASSRQALQETQYF
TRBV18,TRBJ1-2,CASSPPGGRYGYTF
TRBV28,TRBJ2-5,CASSTGSKETQYF
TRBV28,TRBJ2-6,CASSLLSGAGANVLTF
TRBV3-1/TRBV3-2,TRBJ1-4,CASSTSLATNEKLFF
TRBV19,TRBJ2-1,CATNTPDRGRNEQFF
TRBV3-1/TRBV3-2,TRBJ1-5,CASSQGGQPQHF